The 20 T cell receptor beta chains below were found in one sample sequenced in a study of vaccination and CD4 T cells after COVID-19. No antigen is known for these receptors. An Oncomine TCR Beta short-read assay was used to sequence the DNA from cultured CD4+ T cells. TCRdb independently ran MiXCR on the PCR reads; one entry per CDR3 protein. The table includes about 19,000 distinct CDR3 sequences, 50% to 60% detected once. The treatment here: roughly 10-day PBMC culture with coronavirus spike peptide pools or control peptides (ViraFEST assay). Sample: CD4+ T cells from blood, cultured in vitro, taken after SARS-CoV-2 vaccination. The receptors shown here come from a human donor who had recovered from COVID-19.

This chain links TRBV7-9 with TRBJ1-6; possibly TRBD1 for D (6 bases). V was pared by 6 bases and J by 7 bases, with 10 bases between. Germline-derived CDR1 and CDR2 are SEHNR and FQNEAQ (reference sequence). The CDR3 consists of 13 residues. CDR3 coding DNA: TGTGCCAGCAGGGACAGTGGGAATTCACCCCTCCACTTT. Encoded protein: CASRDSGNSPLHF.

This clonotype appeared a few times. The chain has TRBV28 and TRBJ2-2; 8 positions match TRBD1. The germline V gene has CDR1 MDHEN and CDR2 SYDVKM. The CDR3 is 17 amino acids. After removal of 6 bases from V and 1 base from J, the junction contained 10 bases not matched to a gene. The CDR3 reads CASSVFQGAGNTGELFF. DNA for the CDR3: TGTGCCAGCAGCGTATTCCAGGGGGCAGGGAACACCGGGGAGCTGTTTTTT.

This chain connects TRBV2 to TRBJ1-1; unclear D gene. V was trimmed by 5 bases and J by 4 bases, leaving 8 bases between them. The CDR3 has 12 residues. Germline CDR1 reads SNHLY; CDR2 reads FYNNEI. CDR3: CASSPPGTEAFF. The CDR3 nucleotides are TGTGCCAGCAGTCCCCCCGGCACTGAAGCTTTCTTT.

This sequence joins TRBV19 and TRBJ1-5, with 9 bases aligning to TRBD1. CDR3 length: 16 residues. J was trimmed by 4 bases and V by 5 bases; bases with no gene match: 9. Per germline, CDR1 LNHDA and CDR2 SQIVND (reference sequence). The CDR3: CASSRRTGAANQPQHF. The CDR3 region has the DNA TGTGCCAGTAGTCGGCGGACAGGGGCGGCTAATCAGCCCCAGCATTTT. Together with reference TRBV19 and TRBJ1-5, the CDR3 gives the full variable domain: DGGITQSPKYLFRKEGQNVTLSCEQNLNHDAMYWYRQDPGQGLRLIYYSQIVNDFQKGDIAEGYSVSREKKESFPLTVTSAQKNPTAFYLCASSRRTGAANQPQHFGDGTRLSIL.

The V call is TRBV5-1, the J call TRBJ1-5; 9 nucleotides line up with TRBD1. V trimming: 4 bases; J trimming: 1 base; junction bases outside the gene matches: 3. Germline CDR1 is SGHRS and CDR2 is YFSETQ. CDR3 size: 15 residues. CDR3 sequence: CASSLQGASNQPQHF. The CDR3 nucleotides are TGCGCCAGCAGCCTACAGGGGGCGAGCAATCAGCCCCAGCATTTT.

The chain recombines TRBV6-1 with TRBJ2-3; 7 bases line up with TRBD2. The trim removed 3 bases at V and 2 bases at J, leaving 8 bases unmatched. CDR1 is MNHNS, CDR2 SASEGT, per germline. CDR3 size: 16 residues. Here the CDR3 DNA reads TGTGCCAGCAGTGAGAATCTAGCGGTGCCCACAGATACGCAGTATTTT. Amino acids: CASSENLAVPTDTQYF.

The chain joins TRBV12-3 or TRBV12-4 to TRBJ2-7, with a weak D call TRBD2 (5 bases). Trimming removed 6 bases from V and 6 bases from J, with 18 bases in between. The CDR3 consists of 14 residues. CDR3 in amino acids: CASSSTLANGEQYF. CDR3 bases: TGTGCCAGCAGCTCAACTCTAGCAAACGGCGAGCAGTACTTC.

This clonotype showed up just a few times. The chain links TRBV7-9 to TRBJ1-2; D ambiguous. V was pared by 7 bases and J by 6 bases, with 21 bases between. Germline V gives CDR1 SEHNR, CDR2 FQNEAQ (reference sequence). The CDR3 is 15 residues long. The CDR3 DNA follows: TGTGCCAGCATCCCTAGGACGCCCGAGATGGATGGCTACACCTTC. It is translated as CASIPRTPEMDGYTF.

The V gene is TRBV6-1, the J gene TRBJ2-1; D is ambiguous. Trimming pared 0 bases from V and 4 bases from J, leaving 7 bases between. The CDR3 contains 14 residues. CDR1 and CDR2 (germline): MNHNS, SASEGT. The CDR3 protein is CASSEAGRYNEQFF. As DNA, the CDR3 is TGTGCCAGCAGTGAAGCGGGCAGGTACAATGAGCAGTTCTTC.

The chain has TRBV18 and TRBJ2-1; D perhaps matches TRBD1 (5 bases). Germline CDR1 KGHSH, CDR2 LQKENI. This CDR3 region has 13 residues. V lost 2 bases and J lost 12, with 14 bases in between. CDR3 in amino acids: CASSPDQGYGQFF. In DNA form, the CDR3 reads TGTGCCAGCTCACCAGACCAGGGTTACGGGCAGTTCTTC. Full variable domain (remainder filled in from reference TRBV18 and TRBJ2-1): NAGVMQNPRHLVRRRGQEARLRCSPMKGHSHVYWYRQLPEEGLKFMVYLQKENIIDESGMPKERFSAEFPKEGPSILRIQQVVRGDSAAYFCASSPDQGYGQFFGPGTRLTVL.

This clonotype was observed a handful of times. This chain links TRBV24-1 with TRBJ1-2; D gene unclear. The CDR3 is made up of 14 amino acids. Per the germline V gene, CDR1 is KGHDR and CDR2 is SFDVKD. V was pared by 3 bases and J by 0 bases, with 7 bases between. The CDR3: CATSDDGTNYGYTF. For the CDR3, the DNA is TGTGCCACCAGTGATGACGGGACTAACTATGGCTACACCTTC.

The CDR3 DNA is TGTGCCAGCAGTTACACCCCTTCCGGGACAGGGCTTTCGAACACTGAAGCTTTCTTT. Translated: CASSYTPSGTGLSNTEAFF. This chain uses TRBV6-2 or TRBV6-3 with TRBJ1-1; 9 bases line up with TRBD1. This CDR3 region has 19 residues. In germline, CDR1 is MNHEY, CDR2 SVGEGT. V was pared by 2 bases and J by 1 base, with 14 bases of the junction left unmatched.

A few counts support this clonotype. This chain links TRBV7-2 with TRBJ2-7; possibly TRBD2 for D (5 bases). Germline-derived CDR1 and CDR2 are SGHTA and FQGNSA. CDR3 length: 13 residues. V lost 2 bases and J lost 1, with 6 bases in between. CDR3 sequence: CASSLRESYEQYF. CDR3 sequence (DNA): TGTGCCAGCAGCTTACGGGAATCCTACGAGCAGTACTTC.

This clonotype was counted a few times. The chain has TRBV6-1 and TRBJ1-2; D may be TRBD1 (5 bases). Germline V gene lookup returns CDR1 MNHNS and CDR2 SASEGT. V was clipped by 7 bases and J by 3 bases, with 15 bases between them. CDR3 size: 14 residues. CDR3 loop: CASTSFGGDYGYTF. DNA of the CDR3: TGTGCCAGCACCTCCTTTGGGGGTGACTATGGCTACACCTTC.

This chain links TRBV5-4 with TRBJ2-1, with 8 bases identical to TRBD1. V was clipped by 0 bases and J by 8 bases; unmatched bases: 4. The CDR3 covers 14 residues. The germline V gene has CDR1 SGHNT and CDR2 YYREEE (reference sequence). The CDR3 protein is CASSLGTGRDEQFF. CDR3 bases: TGTGCCAGCAGCTTGGGGACAGGGAGAGATGAGCAGTTCTTC.

There are a few counts of this clonotype. This sequence joins TRBV7-2 and TRBJ1-1; 8 nucleotides line up with TRBD1. V lost 5 bases to trimming and J lost 3 bases; unmatched junction nucleotides: 14. Germline CDR1 and CDR2: SGHTA and FQGNSA. CDR3 length: 17 amino acids. The CDR3 spells CASSTRGQGRLYTEAFF. DNA of the CDR3: TGTGCCAGCAGCACTAGAGGACAGGGTCGACTCTACACTGAAGCTTTCTTT. The complete variable domain, with remaining parts taken from reference TRBV7-2 and TRBJ1-1, reads GAGVSQSPSNKVTEKGKDVELRCDPISGHTALYWYRQSLGQGLEFLIYFQGNSAPDKSGLPSDRFSAERTGGSVSTLTIQRTQQEDSAVYLCASSTRGQGRLYTEAFFGQGTRLTVV.

This clonotype was found a few times. The chain is built from TRBV7-7 and TRBJ2-5, with 9 bases lining up with TRBD1. V shed 1 base, J shed 5 bases, and the junction held 5 bases outside the gene matches. Germline-derived CDR1 and CDR2 are SSHAT and FNYEAQ (reference sequence). The CDR3 contains 15 residues. DNA of the CDR3: TGTGCCAGCAGCTTAGGTGGACAGGGGAGGGAGACCCAGTACTTC. As protein: CASSLGGQGRETQYF. Combining the CDR3 with reference TRBV7-7 and TRBJ2-5 gives the whole variable domain GAGVSQSPRYKVTKRGQDVTLRCDPISSHATLYWYQQALGQGPEFLTYFNYEAQPDKSGLPSDRFSAERPEGSISTLTIQRTEQRDSAMYRCASSLGGQGRETQYFGPGTRLLVL.

This clonotype was recorded a few times. This chain joins TRBV10-2 and TRBJ1-5, with D perhaps TRBD1 (5 bases). Germline V gene lookup returns CDR1 WSHSY and CDR2 SAAADI. V was trimmed by 6 bases and J by 0 bases, leaving 6 bases between them. This CDR3 is built from 13 residues. The DNA of the CDR3 is TGCGCCAGCAGAGACAGTAGCAATCAGCCCCAGCATTTT. Residues: CASRDSSNQPQHF.

V and J are TRBV14 and TRBJ2-7; D unresolved. V was clipped by 3 bases and J by 2 bases, with 2 bases between them. This CDR3 region has 11 residues. Germline loops: CDR1 SGHDN, CDR2 FVKESK. DNA of the CDR3: TGTGCCAGCAGCCATACCTACGAGCAGTACTTC. Translated: CASSHTYEQYF. The complete variable domain, with remaining parts taken from reference TRBV14 and TRBJ2-7, reads EAGVTQFPSHSVIEKGQTVTLRCDPISGHDNLYWYRRVMGKEIKFLLHFVKESKQDESGMPNNRFLAERTGGTYSTLKVQPAELEDSGVYFCASSHTYEQYFGPGTRLTVT.

The chain is built from TRBV2 and TRBJ1-5; TRBD1 aligns across 10 bases. Germline CDR1 reads SNHLY; CDR2 reads FYNNEI. The V and J ends lost 8 bases and 4 bases, in that order; junction bases with no gene match: 8. The CDR3 is 15 amino acids. For the CDR3, the DNA is TGTGCCAGCCGCCTCTCGGGACAGGGGAATCAGCCCCAGCATTTT. Protein sequence: CASRLSGQGNQPQHF.